Below, one T cell receptor beta chain is given with its context. Its antigen is as yet unknown. The sample contains more than one DNA sequence encoding this CDR3. Data came from immunoSEQ multiplex PCR; TCRdb stores just in-frame clones and leaves some out. The repertoire holds a few million clones, 90% to 97% seen once, with around 0.13% in the top ten. All donors qualified as healthy HIV-negative adults and had experienced no recent acute infections or vaccinations. With V trimmed by 2 bases and J by 2 bases, 4 bases remained unmatched. CDR1 is KGHSH and CDR2 is LQKENI in the germline V gene. The CDR3 consists of 15 residues. The data stem from a study of shared clonotypes between healthy human individuals. The overall study: The study drew on a couple of women and a few men aged 18 to 49 as donors. Study-wide results and limits: The rarefaction results pointed to incomplete sorted-subset sequencing despite large depth. Clonotype sharing among donors, it was expected, would be affected by sequencing depth.

V usage is TRBV18 and J usage is TRBJ2-7; TRBD1 matches at 9 bases. The sequencing input was naive CD4+ T cells sorted from blood. Subset reported: CD45RA+ positively selected. The receptor was derived from a man younger than 30 in good health. The CDR3 region is CASSPRGTGTYEQYF. For the CDR3, the DNA is TGTGCCAGCTCACCAAGGGGGACAGGGACCTACGAGCAGTACTTC.